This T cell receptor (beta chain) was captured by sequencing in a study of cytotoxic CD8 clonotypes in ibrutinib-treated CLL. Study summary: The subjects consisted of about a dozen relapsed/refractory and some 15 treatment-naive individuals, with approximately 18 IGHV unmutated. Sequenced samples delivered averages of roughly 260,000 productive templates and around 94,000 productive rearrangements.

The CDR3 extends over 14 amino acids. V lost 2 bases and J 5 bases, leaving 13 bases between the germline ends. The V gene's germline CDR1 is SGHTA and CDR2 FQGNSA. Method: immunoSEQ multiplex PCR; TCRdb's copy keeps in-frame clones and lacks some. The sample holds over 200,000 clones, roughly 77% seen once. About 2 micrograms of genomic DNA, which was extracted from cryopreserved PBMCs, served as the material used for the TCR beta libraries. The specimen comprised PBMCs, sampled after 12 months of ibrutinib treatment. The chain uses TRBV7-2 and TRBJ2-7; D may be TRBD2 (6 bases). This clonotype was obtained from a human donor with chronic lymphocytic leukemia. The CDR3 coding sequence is TGTGCCAGCAGCTTATCGTCGGGGGTGGACGAGCAGTACTTC. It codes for CASSLSSGVDEQYF. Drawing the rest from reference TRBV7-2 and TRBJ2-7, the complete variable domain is GAGVSQSPSNKVTEKGKDVELRCDPISGHTALYWYRQSLGQGLEFLIYFQGNSAPDKSGLPSDRFSAERTGGSVSTLTIQRTQQEDSAVYLCASSLSSGVDEQYFGPGTRLTVT.